This TCR beta chain is drawn from a study of T cells in localized non-small cell lung cancer. The data were produced by immunoSEQ multiplex PCR, yet TCRdb's version contains in-frame clones alone and is incomplete. The sample contains 60,000 to 85,000 clones, approximately 87% of which appear only once. Study-wide results and limits: Out of the top 100 tumor clones, a median approximately 50 were seen in adjacent lung.

This clone came up a few times. Its antigen is still unknown. CDR3 length: 14 amino acids. CDR1 is LGHNA and CDR2 is YNFKEQ in the germline V gene. Trimming pared 0 bases from V and 4 bases from J, leaving 6 bases between. The rearrangement joins TRBV4-2 to TRBJ2-2; D is undetermined. The sequences come from peripheral blood, collected before any cancer treatment. This clonotype was sampled from a male donor older than 55 with stage III squamous cell lung carcinoma. This CDR3 reads CASSQEEGTGELFF. The DNA of the CDR3 is TGTGCCAGCAGCCAAGAAGAAGGCACCGGGGAGCTGTTTTTT.